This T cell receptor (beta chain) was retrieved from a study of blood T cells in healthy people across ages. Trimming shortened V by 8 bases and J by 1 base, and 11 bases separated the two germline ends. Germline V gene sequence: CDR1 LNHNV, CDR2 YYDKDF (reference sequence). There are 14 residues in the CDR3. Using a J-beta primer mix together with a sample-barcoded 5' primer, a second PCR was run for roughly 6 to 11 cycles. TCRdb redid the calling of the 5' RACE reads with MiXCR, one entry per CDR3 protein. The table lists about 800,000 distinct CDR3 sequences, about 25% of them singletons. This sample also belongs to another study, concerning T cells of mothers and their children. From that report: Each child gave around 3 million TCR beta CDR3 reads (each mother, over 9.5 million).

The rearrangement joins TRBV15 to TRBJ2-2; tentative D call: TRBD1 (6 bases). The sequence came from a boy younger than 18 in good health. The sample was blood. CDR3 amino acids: CATHRTENTGELFF. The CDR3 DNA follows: TGTGCCACCCACCGGACAGAGAACACCGGGGAGCTGTTTTTT.